This TCR beta chain derives from a study of early T cells in non-severe SARS-CoV-2 infection. This clonotype has just a few counts. Between the trimmed V and J ends, which lost 4 bases and 2 bases, there was a span of 7 bases. There are 13 residues in the CDR3. Germline-derived CDR1 and CDR2 are MNHEY and SMNVEV (reference sequence). Unique molecular identifiers (one per individual cDNA molecule) were attached. Using its own MiXCR run on the 5' RACE reads, TCRdb lists one record per CDR3 protein. Among 60,000 to 85,000 distinct CDR3 sequences, about a sixth were seen once, and the ten largest hold 9.5% to 15%.

Sequenced: whole blood. This sequence was found in an adult who was a healthcare worker with PCR-confirmed SARS-CoV-2 infection or an uninfected control (not recorded which). The rearrangement uses TRBV27 and TRBJ2-3, with D uncertain. The CDR3 loop is CASSSPLTDTQYF. The CDR3 DNA is TGTGCCAGCAGTTCCCCCCTCACAGATACGCAGTATTTT.